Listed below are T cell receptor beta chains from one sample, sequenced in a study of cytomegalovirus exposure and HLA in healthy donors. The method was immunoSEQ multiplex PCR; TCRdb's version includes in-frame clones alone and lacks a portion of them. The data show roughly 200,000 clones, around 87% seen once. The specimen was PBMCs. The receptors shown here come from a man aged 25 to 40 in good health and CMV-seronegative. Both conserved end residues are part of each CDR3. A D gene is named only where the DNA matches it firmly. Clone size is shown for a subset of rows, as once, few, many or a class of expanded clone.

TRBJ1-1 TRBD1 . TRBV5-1 CASSRGQGNRAVNTEAFF TGCGCCAGCAGCCGTGGACAGGGGAATAGGGCGGTGAACACTGAAGCTTTCTTT
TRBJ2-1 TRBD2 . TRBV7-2 CASSLGGRGRGGRNEQFF TGTGCCAGCAGCTTAGGGGGGCGTGGGCGGGGGGGCCGCAATGAGCAGTTCTTC
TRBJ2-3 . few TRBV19 CASSISRSTDTQYF TGTGCCAGTAGTATATCCAGGAGCACAGATACGCAGTATTTT
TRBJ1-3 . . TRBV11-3 CASSLGGGNTIYF TGTGCCAGCAGCTTAGGAGGCGGAAACACCATATATTTT
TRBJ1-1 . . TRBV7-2 CASSLDLHSGVLSPKAFF TGTGCCAGCAGCTTAGACCTCCACTCAGGGGTTTTAAGTCCGAAAGCTTTCTTT
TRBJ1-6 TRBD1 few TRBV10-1 CASTPGQGLNTYNSPLHF TGCGCCAGCACCCCCGGACAGGGGTTAAACACCTATAATTCACCCCTCCACTTT
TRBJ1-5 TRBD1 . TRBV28 CASSPPRGRGSNQPQHF TGTGCCAGCAGTCCGCCCAGGGGGCGCGGGAGCAATCAGCCCCAGCATTTT
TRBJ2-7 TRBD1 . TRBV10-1 CASTIRTGGSYEQYF TGCGCCAGCACCATACGGACAGGGGGTTCCTACGAGCAGTACTTC
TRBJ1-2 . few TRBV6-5 CASSYTTQGNYGYTF TGTGCCAGCAGTTACACCACACAGGGAAACTATGGCTACACCTTC
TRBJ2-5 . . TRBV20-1 CSARDALLQYF TGCAGTGCTAGAGATGCCCTTCTACAGTACTTC
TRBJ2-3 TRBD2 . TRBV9 CASSTDRGGPDTQYF TGTGCCAGCAGCACGGACCGGGGGGGGCCAGATACGCAGTATTTT
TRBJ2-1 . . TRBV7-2 CASTSPSGFNEQFF TGTGCCAGCACGTCTCCGAGCGGGTTCAATGAGCAGTTCTTC
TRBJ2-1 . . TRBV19 CASSIDTGLSYNEQFF TGTGCCAGTAGTATAGACACAGGTCTCTCCTACAATGAGCAGTTCTTC
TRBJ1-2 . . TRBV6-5 CASLGGNYGYTF TGTGCCAGCCTCGGGGGGAACTATGGCTACACCTTC